The rows below give T cell receptor beta chains drawn from one sample of a study of cytomegalovirus exposure and HLA in healthy donors. Method: immunoSEQ multiplex PCR; TCRdb's copy keeps in-frame clones and lacks some. In the table there are hundreds of thousands of clones, about 90% of which are singletons. The specimen sequenced was PBMCs. All receptors derive from a woman between 25 and 40 years old in good health and CMV-seropositive. Both conserved end residues are part of each CDR3.

V: TRBV5-1; J: TRBJ2-7; CDR3: CASSLGQVSYEQYF
V: TRBV2; J: TRBJ2-7; CDR3: CASSEAGLAGFYEQYF
V: TRBV27; J: TRBJ2-1; CDR3: CASSLDRTPEYNEQFF
V: TRBV7-7; J: TRBJ2-3; CDR3: CASSNDRGGTDTQYF
V: TRBV6-5; J: TRBJ2-7; CDR3: CASSYLDRADEQYF
V: TRBV27; J: TRBJ2-7; CDR3: CASSWAGPSYEQYF
V: TRBV5-4; J: TRBJ1-2; CDR3: CASSAPLGVGDGYTF
V: TRBV5-1; J: TRBJ1-1; CDR3: CASSVDRGEETEAFF
V: TRBV7-8; J: TRBJ2-2; CDR3: CASSLGQGSAGELFF
V: TRBV6-5; J: TRBJ1-4; CDR3: CASSYDRSNNEKLFF
V: TRBV5-1; J: TRBJ2-5; CDR3: CASSLVQGETQYF
V: TRBV9; J: TRBJ2-7; CDR3: CASSAFGTGDEQYF
V: TRBV18; J: TRBJ2-1; CDR3: CASSPMDSDNEQFF
V: TRBV6-4; J: TRBJ2-1; CDR3: CASSSGSYNEQFF
V: TRBV19; J: TRBJ2-7; CDR3: CASSIRRGTVPYEQYF
V: TRBV5-1; J: TRBJ2-2; CDR3: CASSFTDRGFTGELFF
V: TRBV13; J: TRBJ2-7; CDR3: CASSRRDFFSYEQYF
V: TRBV5-1; J: TRBJ2-7; CDR3: CASSLAVSYEQYF
V: TRBV4-1; J: TRBJ1-4; CDR3: CASSYSQGLEEKLFF
V: TRBV27; J: TRBJ1-1; CDR3: CASSLEQGATEAFF
V: TRBV27; J: TRBJ2-7; CDR3: CASSDYYEQYF
V: TRBV6-5; J: TRBJ2-3; CDR3: CASSVRTGSTDTQYF
V: TRBV4-1; J: TRBJ1-2; CDR3: CASSQDRQGNHGYTF
V: TRBV6-6; J: TRBJ1-4; CDR3: CASSYMQATFF
V: TRBV5-4; J: TRBJ1-2; CDR3: CASSFARENYGYTF
V: TRBV27; J: TRBJ1-5; CDR3: CASSSQDSNQPQHF
V: TRBV2; J: TRBJ1-5; CDR3: CASSNAGQMHQPQHF
V: TRBV11-3; J: TRBJ1-1; CDR3: CASSLGRTGGNTEAFF
V: TRBV27; J: TRBJ2-1; CDR3: CASSLGGSGYNEQFF
V: TRBV19; J: TRBJ2-6; CDR3: CASTIYYPGANVLTF
V: TRBV12-5; J: TRBJ2-1; CDR3: CASGYNGRAGQFF
V: TRBV6-5; J: TRBJ1-4; CDR3: CASSYTRTSAEKLFF
V: TRBV2; J: TRBJ1-1; CDR3: CASGGQGNTEAFF